Listed below are T cell receptor beta chains from one sample, sequenced in a study of early T cells in non-severe SARS-CoV-2 infection. One entry per CDR3 protein, called by TCRdb with MiXCR from the 5' RACE reads. The sample has fewer than 80,000 distinct CDR3 sequences; about 11% are singletons. This specimen consisted of whole blood, obtained at baseline. The receptors were sampled from an adult who was a healthcare worker with PCR-confirmed SARS-CoV-2 infection or an uninfected control (not recorded which). The donor label of this sample is uncertain. CDR3s include the opening cysteine and the closing phenylalanine or tryptophan. Fields, in order: clone size, D gene, J gene, V gene, CDR3 DNA, CDR3 protein. D genes are given only for firm matches. Clone size is stated in some rows and not others, as once, few, many or a class when expanded.

>-|TRBD1|TRBJ1-4|TRBV5-1
TGCGCCAGCAGCTTAAAAGTCAGGGGGGCGGACTTTAATGAAAAACTGTTTTTT
CASSLKVRGADFNEKLFF
>few|-|TRBJ1-2|TRBV29-1
TGCAGCGCTGCAGCCGGGACACACTATGGCTACACCTTC
CSAAAGTHYGYTF
>many|-|TRBJ2-3|TRBV5-1
TGCGCCAGCAGCTTGTTTTTGGTGGGGGAGCCCCCGGATACGCAGTATTTT
CASSLFLVGEPPDTQYF
>-|-|TRBJ1-5|TRBV7-9
TGTGCCAGCAGCTTAGATCAGGTGGGGCCTTGGAATCAGCCCCAGCATTTT
CASSLDQVGPWNQPQHF
>few|-|TRBJ1-4|TRBV18
TGTGCCAGCTCACCCGCGGCCGGGGAAAAACTGTTTTTT
CASSPAAGEKLFF
>few|-|TRBJ2-3|TRBV20-1
TGCAGTGCTAGAGAAGGTTCGAGAGGGCCGGATACGCAGTATTTT
CSAREGSRGPDTQYF
>medium-sized|-|TRBJ2-1|TRBV30
TGTGCCTGGGCCCTGGGGGAGTCAGGAAAGCAGTTCTTC
CAWALGESGKQFF
>many|TRBD1|TRBJ2-1|TRBV7-8
TGTGCCAGCAGCCTCGGACAGGGGGCGGACCACAATGAGCAGTTCTTC
CASSLGQGADHNEQFF
>-|-|TRBJ2-2|TRBV15
TGTGCCACCAGCAGGCGTGAGATAGCCGGGGAGCTGTTTTTT
CATSRREIAGELFF
>-|TRBD1|TRBJ1-4|TRBV4-1
TGCGCCAGCAGCCAAGATTTGAGGACAGGGGGCTCCAAACTGTTTTTT
CASSQDLRTGGSKLFF
>few|-|TRBJ1-6|TRBV27
TGTGCCAGCAGTTCCCGGACGAGCTATAATTCACCCCTCCACTTT
CASSSRTSYNSPLHF
>-|-|TRBJ1-6|TRBV4-1
TGCGCCAGCAGGTCCGGGCTAAATAATTCACCCCTCCACTTT
CASRSGLNNSPLHF
>once|-|TRBJ1-5|TRBV5-8
TGTGCCAGCAGCTCTCCTAGGGCAGGGATATATCAGCCCCAGCATTTT
CASSSPRAGIYQPQHF
>few|TRBD1|TRBJ1-5|TRBV6-5
TGTGCCAGCAGCCGGACAGGGGGGAATAGCAATCAGCCCCAGCATTTT
CASSRTGGNSNQPQHF
>few|-|TRBJ2-1|TRBV20-1
TGCAGTGCCGGGGTGTCTAATGAGCAGTTCTTC
CSAGVSNEQFF
>few|TRBD2|TRBJ2-2|TRBV7-8
TGTGCCAGCAGCCCGCGGAGTAGCGGGGGCGGAGGGGAGCTGTTTTTT
CASSPRSSGGGGELFF